The 15 T cell receptor beta chains given below trace back to one sample, sequenced in a study of CD8+CD57+ T cells in acquired aplastic anemia. In patients chosen for sequencing, flow cytometry had shown CD8+CD57+ cell expansion. CDR3 and TCR beta VDJ profiling relied on genomic DNA as the template. One entry per CDR3 protein, called by TCRdb with MiXCR from the reads. The sample lists around 200,000 distinct CDR3 sequences; roughly half were seen once. Specimen: sorted CD4+, CD8+, or CD8+CD57+ T cells (not recorded which) from PBMCs. The receptors were gathered from a human donor with aplastic anemia.

A note on this clonotype: A much bigger clone sits one base away, suggesting this may be a read error. The V call is TRBV5-6, the J call TRBJ2-1, with D perhaps matching TRBD2 (5 bases). This CDR3 is built from 17 residues. CDR1 is SGHDT, CDR2 YYEEEE, per germline. Trimming cost V 0 bases and J 2 bases, with 15 bases left between them. CDR3 sequence (DNA): TGTGCCAGCAGCTTGGTCGGGGAACCGAGCCCCTACAATGAGCAGTTCTTC. Encoded protein: CASSLVGEPSPYNEQFF.

The V call is TRBV11-2, the J call TRBJ2-5; D not certain. Germline values: CDR1 SGHAT, CDR2 FQNNGV. V gave up 6 bases and J gave up 5 bases, with 19 bases separating them. The CDR3 sequence is 15 residues long. The chain's CDR3 is CASRQSSTTGETQYF. CDR3 nucleotides: TGTGCCAGCAGACAAAGTAGTACTACCGGGGAGACCCAGTACTTC.

Many counts were recorded for this clonotype. The chain links TRBV9 to TRBJ2-2; no firm D call. V was clipped by 4 bases and J by 0 bases, with 13 bases between them. The CDR3 consists of 16 residues. Germline V gives CDR1 SGDLS, CDR2 YYNGEE. CDR3 coding DNA: TGTGCCAGCAGCCCCCAGATGGTGGCGAACACCGGGGAGCTGTTTTTT. Translating gives CASSPQMVANTGELFF.

This clonotype was observed many times. The chain carries TRBV6-6 and TRBJ2-1; tentative D call: TRBD2 (5 bases). The CDR3 spans 15 residues. V was pared by 2 bases and J by 7 bases, with 15 bases between. Germline V gene lookup returns CDR1 MNHNY and CDR2 SVGAGI (reference sequence). The CDR3 spells CASSYPELAVNEQFF. CDR3 DNA sequence: TGTGCCAGCAGTTACCCGGAGCTAGCAGTAAATGAGCAGTTCTTC.

This chain connects TRBV15 to TRBJ2-2; no definite D call. V lost 1 base to trimming and J lost 6 bases, with 9 bases between them. Looked up from germline, CDR1 is LNHNV and CDR2 is YYDKDF (reference sequence). This CDR3 is built from 14 residues. The CDR3: CATSRVGGSGELFF. The DNA of the CDR3 is TGTGCCACCAGCAGAGTAGGTGGATCCGGGGAGCTGTTTTTT.

The J gene is TRBJ1-1, the V gene TRBV29-1, with D perhaps TRBD1 (5 bases). CDR1 is SQVTM, CDR2 ANQGSEA, per germline. Deletions cut 7 bases from V and 0 bases from J, with 18 bases between. This CDR3 region has 15 residues. In DNA, the CDR3 is TGCAGCGGATCAGCCGGGACCGCCGTGAACACTGAAGCTTTCTTT. Amino acids: CSGSAGTAVNTEAFF.

This clonotype has only a few counts. This rearrangement joins TRBV2 to TRBJ1-5; no definite D call. V was trimmed by 4 bases and J by 0 bases, leaving 7 bases between them. The CDR3 loop spans 14 amino acids. Germline V lookup: CDR1 SNHLY, CDR2 FYNNEI. CDR3 sequence: CASSVPDSNQPQHF. The CDR3 DNA reads TGTGCCAGCAGTGTACCCGATAGCAATCAGCCCCAGCATTTT.

J is TRBJ1-2 and V is TRBV19; the D is unclear. V was cut by 4 bases and J by 4 bases, with 10 bases left in between. The CDR3 runs to 13 residues. The germline gives CDR1 LNHDA, CDR2 SQIVND (reference sequence). In DNA, the CDR3 is TGTGCCAGTAGTACCTCTCTGGTCTATGGCTACACCTTC. Translating gives CASSTSLVYGYTF. Full variable domain (outside the CDR3, taken from reference TRBV19 and TRBJ1-2): DGGITQSPKYLFRKEGQNVTLSCEQNLNHDAMYWYRQDPGQGLRLIYYSQIVNDFQKGDIAEGYSVSREKKESFPLTVTSAQKNPTAFYLCASSTSLVYGYTFGSGTRLTVV.

This clonotype was recorded many times. V and J are TRBV6-1 and TRBJ2-2; D is unclear. V was pared by 7 bases and J by 3 bases, with 15 bases between. From germline, CDR1 is MNHNS and CDR2 SASEGT. The CDR3 length is 15 residues. The CDR3 bases are TGTGCCAGCAAGGCTTTCGGCGGAGACACCGGGGAGCTGTTTTTT. This sequence encodes CASKAFGGDTGELFF.

In this sample, this clonotype turned up a few times. This sequence joins TRBV2 and TRBJ2-7; 9 bases line up with TRBD1. V shed 6 bases and J 1 base; nucleotides not matched to a gene: 4. Germline V lookup: CDR1 SNHLY, CDR2 FYNNEI. This CDR3 has 14 residues. Here the CDR3 reads CASRRGTGSYEQYF. Here the CDR3 DNA reads TGTGCCAGCAGAAGAGGGACAGGGTCCTACGAGCAGTACTTC.

This chain connects TRBV4-2 to TRBJ2-1; the match to TRBD2 covers 9 bases. With 0 bases clipped from V and 5 bases from J, the junction kept 5 bases outside the gene matches. CDR3 length: 16 amino acids. Germline V gene data show CDR1 as LGHNA and CDR2 as YNFKEQ. This chain's CDR3 is CASSQEVAGDHNEQFF. Here the CDR3 DNA reads TGTGCCAGCAGCCAAGAAGTAGCGGGGGACCACAATGAGCAGTTCTTC.

V and J are TRBV5-1 and TRBJ2-7; the D gene is possibly TRBD2 (7 bases). The V end lost 4 bases, the J end lost 0 bases, and 20 bases lay between the germline ends. CDR1 is SGHRS, CDR2 YFSETQ, per germline. The CDR3 length is 17 residues. DNA of the CDR3: TGCGCCAGCAGCGGCTCGGGCGGGGGCGGTACCTCCTACGAGCAGTACTTC. Protein: CASSGSGGGGTSYEQYF.

V is TRBV7-9 and J is TRBJ2-2, with 7 bases aligning to TRBD1. The V and J ends lost 4 bases and 4 bases, in that order; junction bases with no gene match: 3. Looked up from germline, CDR1 is SEHNR and CDR2 is FQNEAQ (reference sequence). The CDR3 is 14 amino acids. The CDR3 sequence: CASSSTGATGELFF. In nucleotides, the CDR3 is TGTGCCAGCAGCTCTACAGGGGCCACCGGGGAGCTGTTTTTT.

J is TRBJ2-5 and V is TRBV27, with 9 bases lining up with TRBD2. The germline V gene has CDR1 MNHEY and CDR2 SMNVEV (reference sequence). This CDR3 spans 13 amino acids. V lost 5 bases to trimming and J lost 4 bases; unmatched junction nucleotides: 2. In DNA form, the CDR3 reads TGTGCCAGCAGTCCGACTAGCGGAGAGACCCAGTACTTC. It is translated as CASSPTSGETQYF.

J is TRBJ1-2 and V is TRBV6-1; D is unclear. CDR3 length equals 15 residues. Germline-derived CDR1 and CDR2 are MNHNS and SASEGT. Deletions cut 5 bases from V and 2 bases from J, with 15 bases between. This CDR3 reads CASSRSGAPNYGYTF. Here the CDR3 DNA reads TGTGCCAGCAGTCGATCGGGAGCTCCCAACTATGGCTACACCTTC.